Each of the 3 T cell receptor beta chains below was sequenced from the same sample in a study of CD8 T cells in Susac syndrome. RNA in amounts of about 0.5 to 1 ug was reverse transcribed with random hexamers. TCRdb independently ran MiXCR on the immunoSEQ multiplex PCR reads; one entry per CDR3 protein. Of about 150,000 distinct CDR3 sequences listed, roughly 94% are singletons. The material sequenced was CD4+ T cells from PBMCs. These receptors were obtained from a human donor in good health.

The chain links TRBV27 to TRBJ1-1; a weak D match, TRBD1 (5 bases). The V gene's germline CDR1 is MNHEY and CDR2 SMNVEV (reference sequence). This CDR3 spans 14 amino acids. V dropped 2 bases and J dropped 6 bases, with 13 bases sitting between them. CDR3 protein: CASSLGGWTAEAFF. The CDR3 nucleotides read TGTGCCAGCAGTTTAGGGGGTTGGACCGCTGAAGCTTTCTTT.

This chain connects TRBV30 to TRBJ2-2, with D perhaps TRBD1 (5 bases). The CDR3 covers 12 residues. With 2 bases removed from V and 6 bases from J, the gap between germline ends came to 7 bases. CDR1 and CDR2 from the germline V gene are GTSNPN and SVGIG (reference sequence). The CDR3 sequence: CAWSRGSGELFF. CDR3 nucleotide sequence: TGTGCCTGGAGTAGGGGATCCGGGGAGCTGTTTTTT.

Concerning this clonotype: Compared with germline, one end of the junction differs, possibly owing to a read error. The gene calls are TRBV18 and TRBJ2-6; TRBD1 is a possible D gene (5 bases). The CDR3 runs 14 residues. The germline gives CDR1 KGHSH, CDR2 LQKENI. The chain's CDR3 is CASSEGSGANVLIF. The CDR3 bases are TGTGCCAGCTCAGAAGGCTCTGGGGCCAACGTCCTGATTTTC.